This TCR beta chain emerged from a study of cytomegalovirus exposure and HLA in healthy donors. Trimming took 1 base from V and 4 from J, leaving 18 bases between them. This CDR3 has 17 residues. The germline CDR1 and CDR2 sequences are SGHKS and YYEKEE (reference sequence). Primers included in the PCR were 60 Vbeta and 13 Jbeta primers. Measured with immunoSEQ multiplex PCR; TCRdb has only the in-frame clones, and not every one. Its listing shows about 99,000 clones. The receptor was derived from a man aged 35-49 years in good health and CMV-seronegative. The chain couples TRBV5-5 to TRBJ1-5, with D uncertain. The sample comprised PBMCs. The DNA for the CDR3 is TGTGCCAGCAGCTTGTTGCACCGTACCGAGGGAAATCAGCCCCAGCATTTT. It is translated as CASSLLHRTEGNQPQHF.